This T cell receptor beta chain was identified in a study of blood T cell repertoires in COVID-19. The CDR3 has 16 residues. The germline gives CDR1 SGHVS, CDR2 FNYEAQ. V dropped 1 base and J dropped 6; count of bases not matched to a gene: 10. Some clones are missing from TCRdb's copy, which holds only in-frame ones; the method was immunoSEQ multiplex PCR. The sample lists roughly 250,000 clones; just over 90% were seen once. This sequence originates from a woman younger than 35 who had recovered from COVID-19. The chain recombines TRBV7-6 with TRBJ1-2, with 8 bases fitting TRBD1. Sequenced material: PBMCs or T cells enriched from blood (not recorded which). Here the CDR3 DNA reads TGTGCCAGCAGCTTAGGTTCTCTCAGGGGGCTCGATGGCTACACCTTC. Translation gives CASSLGSLRGLDGYTF.